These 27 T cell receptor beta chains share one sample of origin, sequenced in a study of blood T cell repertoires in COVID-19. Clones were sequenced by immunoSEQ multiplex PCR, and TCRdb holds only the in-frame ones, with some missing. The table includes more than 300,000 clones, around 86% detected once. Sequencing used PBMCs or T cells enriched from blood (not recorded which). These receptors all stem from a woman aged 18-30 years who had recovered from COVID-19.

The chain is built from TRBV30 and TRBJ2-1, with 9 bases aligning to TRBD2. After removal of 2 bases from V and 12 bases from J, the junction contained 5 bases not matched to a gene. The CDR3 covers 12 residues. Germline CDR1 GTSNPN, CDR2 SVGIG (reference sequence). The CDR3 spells CAWSQTRGGQFF. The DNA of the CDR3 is TGTGCCTGGAGTCAAACGCGGGGGGGGCAGTTCTTC.

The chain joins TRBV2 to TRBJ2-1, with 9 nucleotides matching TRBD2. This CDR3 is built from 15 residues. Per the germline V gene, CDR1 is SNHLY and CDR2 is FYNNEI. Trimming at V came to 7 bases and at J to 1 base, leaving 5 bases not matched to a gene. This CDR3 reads CASKASGASYNEQFF. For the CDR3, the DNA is TGTGCCAGCAAGGCTAGCGGGGCATCCTACAATGAGCAGTTCTTC.

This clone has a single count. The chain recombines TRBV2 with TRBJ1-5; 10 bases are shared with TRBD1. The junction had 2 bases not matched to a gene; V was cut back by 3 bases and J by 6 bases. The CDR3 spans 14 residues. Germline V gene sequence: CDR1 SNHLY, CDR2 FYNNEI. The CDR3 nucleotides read TGTGCCAGCAGTGAGGGACAGGGGCTTCAGCCCCAGCATTTT. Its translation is CASSEGQGLQPQHF.

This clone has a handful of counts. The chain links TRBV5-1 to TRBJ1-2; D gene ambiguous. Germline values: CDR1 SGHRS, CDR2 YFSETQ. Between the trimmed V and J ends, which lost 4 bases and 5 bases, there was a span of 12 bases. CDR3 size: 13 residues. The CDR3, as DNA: TGCGCCAGCAGCCCTGGGGAGAGGTATGGCTACACCTTC. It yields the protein CASSPGERYGYTF. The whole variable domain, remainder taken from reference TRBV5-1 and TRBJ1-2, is KAGVTQTPRYLIKTRGQQVTLSCSPISGHRSVSWYQQTPGQGLQFLFEYFSETQRNKGNFPGRFSGRQFSNSRSEMNVSTLELGDSALYLCASSPGERYGYTFGSGTRLTVV.

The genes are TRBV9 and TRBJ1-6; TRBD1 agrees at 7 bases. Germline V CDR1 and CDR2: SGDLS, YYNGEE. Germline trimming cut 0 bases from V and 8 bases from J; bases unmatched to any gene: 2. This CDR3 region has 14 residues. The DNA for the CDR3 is TGTGCCAGCAGCGTAGGGCAGGGGGATTCACCCCTCCACTTT. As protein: CASSVGQGDSPLHF.

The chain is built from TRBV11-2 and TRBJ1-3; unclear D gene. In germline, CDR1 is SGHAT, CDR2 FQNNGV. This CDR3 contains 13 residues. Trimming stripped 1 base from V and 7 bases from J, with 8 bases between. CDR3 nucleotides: TGTGCCAGCAGCTTAGGATATGAGAACACCATATATTTT. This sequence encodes CASSLGYENTIYF. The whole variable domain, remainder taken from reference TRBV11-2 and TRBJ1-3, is EAGVAQSPRYKIIEKRQSVAFWCNPISGHATLYWYQQILGQGPKLLIQFQNNGVVDDSQLPKDRFSAERLKGVDSTLKIQPAKLEDSAVYLCASSLGYENTIYFGEGSWLTVV.

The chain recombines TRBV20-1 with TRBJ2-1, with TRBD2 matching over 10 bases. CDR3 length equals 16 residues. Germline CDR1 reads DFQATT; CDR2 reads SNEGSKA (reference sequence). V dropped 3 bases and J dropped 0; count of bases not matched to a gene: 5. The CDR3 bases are TGCAGTGCTAGTTTCGCTAGCGGGAGCTCCTACAATGAGCAGTTCTTC. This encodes CSASFASGSSYNEQFF.

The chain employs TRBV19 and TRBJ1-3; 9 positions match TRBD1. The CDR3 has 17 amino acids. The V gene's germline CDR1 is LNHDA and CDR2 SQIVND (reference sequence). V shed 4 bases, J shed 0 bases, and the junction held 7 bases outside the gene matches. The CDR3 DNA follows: TGTGCCAGTAGTACGGGACAGGGATCCCACTCTGGAAACACCATATATTTT. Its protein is CASSTGQGSHSGNTIYF. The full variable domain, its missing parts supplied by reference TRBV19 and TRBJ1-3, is DGGITQSPKYLFRKEGQNVTLSCEQNLNHDAMYWYRQDPGQGLRLIYYSQIVNDFQKGDIAEGYSVSREKKESFPLTVTSAQKNPTAFYLCASSTGQGSHSGNTIYFGEGSWLTVV.

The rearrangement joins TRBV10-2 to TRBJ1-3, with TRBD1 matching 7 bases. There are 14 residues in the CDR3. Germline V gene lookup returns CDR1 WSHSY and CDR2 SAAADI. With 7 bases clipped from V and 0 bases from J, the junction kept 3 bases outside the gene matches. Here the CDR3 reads CASKTGSSGNTIYF. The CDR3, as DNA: TGCGCCAGCAAGACAGGGAGCTCTGGAAACACCATATATTTT.

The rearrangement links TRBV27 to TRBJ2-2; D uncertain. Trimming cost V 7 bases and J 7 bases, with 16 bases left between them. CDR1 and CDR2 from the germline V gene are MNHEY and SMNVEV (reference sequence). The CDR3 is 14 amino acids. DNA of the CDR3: TGTGCCAGCAACAGTGTTTTTCGCCACGGGGAGCTGTTTTTT. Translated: CASNSVFRHGELFF.

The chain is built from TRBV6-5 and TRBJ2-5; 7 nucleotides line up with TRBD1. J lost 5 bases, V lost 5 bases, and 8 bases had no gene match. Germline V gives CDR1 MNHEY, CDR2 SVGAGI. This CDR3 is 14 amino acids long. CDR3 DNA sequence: TGTGCCAGCAGTCTTGGGCAGGGGGAGGAGACCCAGTACTTC. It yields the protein CASSLGQGEETQYF.

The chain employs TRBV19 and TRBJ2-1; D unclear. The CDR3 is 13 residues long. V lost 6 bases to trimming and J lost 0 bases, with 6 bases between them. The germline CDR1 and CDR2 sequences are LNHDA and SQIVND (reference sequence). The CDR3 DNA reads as TGTGCCAGTAGGGCCATCTCCTACAATGAGCAGTTCTTC. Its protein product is CASRAISYNEQFF.

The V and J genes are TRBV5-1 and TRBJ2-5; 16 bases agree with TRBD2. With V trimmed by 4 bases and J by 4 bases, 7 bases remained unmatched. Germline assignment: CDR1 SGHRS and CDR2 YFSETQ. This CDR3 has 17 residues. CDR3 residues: CASSDGTSGGALETQYF. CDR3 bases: TGCGCCAGCAGCGACGGGACTAGCGGGGGGGCTCTAGAGACCCAGTACTTC.

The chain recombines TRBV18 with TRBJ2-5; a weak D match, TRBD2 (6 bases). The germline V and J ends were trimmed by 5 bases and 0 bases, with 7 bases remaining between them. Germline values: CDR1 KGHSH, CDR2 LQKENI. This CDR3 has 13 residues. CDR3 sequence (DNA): TGTGCCAGCTCAAGGGACTACCAAGAGACCCAGTACTTC. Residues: CASSRDYQETQYF. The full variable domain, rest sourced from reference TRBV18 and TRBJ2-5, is NAGVMQNPRHLVRRRGQEARLRCSPMKGHSHVYWYRQLPEEGLKFMVYLQKENIIDESGMPKERFSAEFPKEGPSILRIQQVVRGDSAAYFCASSRDYQETQYFGPGTRLLVL.

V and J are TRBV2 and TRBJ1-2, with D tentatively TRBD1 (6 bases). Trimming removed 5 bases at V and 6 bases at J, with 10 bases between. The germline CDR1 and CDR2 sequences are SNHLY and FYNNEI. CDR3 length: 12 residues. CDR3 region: CASSSQGNGYTF. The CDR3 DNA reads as TGTGCCAGCAGTAGCCAGGGGAATGGCTACACCTTC.

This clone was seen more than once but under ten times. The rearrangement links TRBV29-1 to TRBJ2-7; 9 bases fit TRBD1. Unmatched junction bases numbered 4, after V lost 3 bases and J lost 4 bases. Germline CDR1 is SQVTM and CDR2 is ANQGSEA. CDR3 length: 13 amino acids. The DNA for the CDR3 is TGCAGCGTTGAGGGGACAGGGAATTACGAGCAGTACTTC. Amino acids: CSVEGTGNYEQYF.

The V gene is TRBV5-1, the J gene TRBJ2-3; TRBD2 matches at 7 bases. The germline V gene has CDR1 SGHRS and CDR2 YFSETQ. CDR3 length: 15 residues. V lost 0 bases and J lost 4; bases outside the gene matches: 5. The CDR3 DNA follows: TGCGCCAGCAGCTTGGGGGGAGGGTCCGCAGATACGCAGTATTTT. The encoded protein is CASSLGGGSADTQYF.

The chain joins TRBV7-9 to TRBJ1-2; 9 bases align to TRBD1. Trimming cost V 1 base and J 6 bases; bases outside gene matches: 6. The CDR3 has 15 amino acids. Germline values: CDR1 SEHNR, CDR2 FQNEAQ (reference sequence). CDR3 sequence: CASSLVRTGVDGYTF. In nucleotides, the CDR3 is TGTGCCAGCAGCTTAGTTCGGACAGGGGTAGATGGCTACACCTTC.

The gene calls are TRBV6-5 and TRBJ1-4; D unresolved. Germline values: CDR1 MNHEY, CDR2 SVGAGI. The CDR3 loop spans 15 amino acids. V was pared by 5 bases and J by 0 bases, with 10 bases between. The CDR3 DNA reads TGTGCCAGCAGTCGGTCCCTGGCAACTAATGAAAAACTGTTTTTT. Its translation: CASSRSLATNEKLFF.

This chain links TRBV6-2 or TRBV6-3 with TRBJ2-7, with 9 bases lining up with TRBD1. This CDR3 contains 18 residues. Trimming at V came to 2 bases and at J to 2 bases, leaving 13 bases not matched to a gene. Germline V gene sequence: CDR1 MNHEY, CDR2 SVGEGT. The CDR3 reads CASSYPGQGPTLAYEQYF. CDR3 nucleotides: TGTGCCAGCAGTTACCCGGGACAGGGCCCTACTCTCGCCTACGAGCAGTACTTC.

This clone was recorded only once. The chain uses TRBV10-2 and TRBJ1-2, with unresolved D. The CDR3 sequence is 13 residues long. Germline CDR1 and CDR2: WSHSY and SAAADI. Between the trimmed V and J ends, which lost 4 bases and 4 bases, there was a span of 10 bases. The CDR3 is CASSVRRSYGYTF. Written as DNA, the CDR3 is TGCGCCAGCAGTGTCCGCAGATCCTATGGCTACACCTTC.

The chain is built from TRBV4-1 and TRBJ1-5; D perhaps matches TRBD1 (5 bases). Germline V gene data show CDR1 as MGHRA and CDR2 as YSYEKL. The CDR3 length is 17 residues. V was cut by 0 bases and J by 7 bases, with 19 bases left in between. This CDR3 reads CASSQDGGVSRKQPQHF. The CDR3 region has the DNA TGCGCCAGCAGCCAAGATGGGGGGGTGAGTCGGAAGCAGCCCCAGCATTTT.

DNA of the CDR3: TGTGCCAGCAGCTACCGACTAGCGGGGGGAAACAATGAGCAGTTCTTC. Protein product: CASSYRLAGGNNEQFF. J is TRBJ2-1 and V is TRBV7-2; TRBD2 matches 13 bases. The CDR3 extends over 16 amino acids. The ends lost 4 bases at V and 5 bases at J; junction bases unmatched: 5. Germline-derived CDR1 and CDR2 are SGHTA and FQGNSA.

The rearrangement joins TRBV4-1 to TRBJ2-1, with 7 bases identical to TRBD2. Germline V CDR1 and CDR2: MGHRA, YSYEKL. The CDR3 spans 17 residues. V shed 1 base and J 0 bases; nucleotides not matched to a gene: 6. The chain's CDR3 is CASSQVLAASSYNEQFF. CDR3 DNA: TGCGCCAGCAGCCAAGTCCTAGCGGCCAGCTCCTACAATGAGCAGTTCTTC.

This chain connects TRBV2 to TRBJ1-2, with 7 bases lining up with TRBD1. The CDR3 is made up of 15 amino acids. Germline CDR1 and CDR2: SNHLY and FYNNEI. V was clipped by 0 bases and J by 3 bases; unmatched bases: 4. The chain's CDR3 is CASSEAGQGDYGYTF. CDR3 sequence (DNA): TGTGCCAGCAGTGAAGCAGGTCAGGGGGACTATGGCTACACCTTC. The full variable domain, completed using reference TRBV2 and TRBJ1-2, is EPEVTQTPSHQVTQMGQEVILRCVPISNHLYFYWYRQILGQKVEFLVSFYNNEISEKSEIFDDQFSVERPDGSNFTLKIRSTKLEDSAMYFCASSEAGQGDYGYTFGSGTRLTVV.

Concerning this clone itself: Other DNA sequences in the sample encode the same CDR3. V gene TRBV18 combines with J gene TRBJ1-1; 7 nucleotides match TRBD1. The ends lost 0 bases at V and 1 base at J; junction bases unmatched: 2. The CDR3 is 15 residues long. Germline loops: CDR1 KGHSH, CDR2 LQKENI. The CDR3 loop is CASSPPSGGNTEAFF. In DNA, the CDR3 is TGTGCCAGCTCACCACCATCAGGGGGGAACACTGAAGCTTTCTTT.

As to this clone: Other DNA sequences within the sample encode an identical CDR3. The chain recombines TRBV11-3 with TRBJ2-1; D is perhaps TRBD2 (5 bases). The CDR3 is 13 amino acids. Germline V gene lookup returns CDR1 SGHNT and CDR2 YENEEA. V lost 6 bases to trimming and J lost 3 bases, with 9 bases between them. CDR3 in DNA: TGTGCCAGCAGTCTGGCGGGCTACAATGAGCAGTTCTTC. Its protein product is CASSLAGYNEQFF.